This TCR beta chain stems from a study of blood T cell repertoires in COVID-19. Study-level information: Acute and convalescent COVID-19 specimens originated in the United States, Italy and Spain. PBMCs, B-cell-depleted T cells, or T cells provided the cDNA or gDNA that made up the material.

In the original analysis: Estimated nucleated cell counts came from reference gene primer amplification. Sequencing used immunoSEQ multiplex PCR; TCRdb keeps in-frame clones, though not all of them. From that table come the V and J calls and clone size; the DNA was used to work out D and trimming. The table has some 390,000 clones, more than 85% seen once. There are 17 residues in the CDR3. V was trimmed by 5 bases and J by 6 bases, leaving 25 bases between them. Germline V gene data show CDR1 as MDHEN and CDR2 as SYDVKM. This clone occurred many times. The receptor comes from a human donor in a cohort sampled during active COVID-19. Sequenced sample: peripheral blood. V and J are TRBV28 and TRBJ1-2; the D is unclear. The CDR3 DNA follows: TGTGCCAGCAGTGCAGATCCTCCCCGGCCTCGGAGGGATGGCTACACCTTC. Amino acid sequence: CASSADPPRPRRDGYTF.